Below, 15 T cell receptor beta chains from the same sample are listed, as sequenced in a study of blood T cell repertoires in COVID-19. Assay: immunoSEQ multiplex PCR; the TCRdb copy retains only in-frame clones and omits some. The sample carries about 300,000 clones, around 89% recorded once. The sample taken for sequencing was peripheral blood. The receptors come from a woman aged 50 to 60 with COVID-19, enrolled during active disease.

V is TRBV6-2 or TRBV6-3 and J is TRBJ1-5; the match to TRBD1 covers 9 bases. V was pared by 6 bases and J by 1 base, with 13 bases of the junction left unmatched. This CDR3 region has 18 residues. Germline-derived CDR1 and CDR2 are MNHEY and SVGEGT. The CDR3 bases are TGTGCCAGCAGCCGAATCAGGGACAGGGCTAGCAGCAATCAGCCCCAGCATTTT. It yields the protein CASSRIRDRASSNQPQHF.

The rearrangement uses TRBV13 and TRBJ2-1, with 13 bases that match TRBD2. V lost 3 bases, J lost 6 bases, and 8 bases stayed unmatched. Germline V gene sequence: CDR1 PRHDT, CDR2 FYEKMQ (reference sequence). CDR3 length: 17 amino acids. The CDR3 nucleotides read TGTGCCAGCAGCTTGACTAGCGGGAGGACCCTTCCCAATGAGCAGTTCTTC. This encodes CASSLTSGRTLPNEQFF.

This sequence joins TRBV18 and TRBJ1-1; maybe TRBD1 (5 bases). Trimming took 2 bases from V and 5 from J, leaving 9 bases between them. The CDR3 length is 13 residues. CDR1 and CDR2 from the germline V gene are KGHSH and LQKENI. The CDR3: CASSPRGRTEAFF. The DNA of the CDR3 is TGTGCCAGCTCACCAAGGGGAAGGACTGAAGCTTTCTTT.

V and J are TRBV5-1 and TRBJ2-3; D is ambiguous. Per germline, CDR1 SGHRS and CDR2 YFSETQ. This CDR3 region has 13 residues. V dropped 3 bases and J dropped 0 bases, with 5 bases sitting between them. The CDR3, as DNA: TGCGCCAGCAGCTCGGTGAGCACAGATACGCAGTATTTT. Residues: CASSSVSTDTQYF.

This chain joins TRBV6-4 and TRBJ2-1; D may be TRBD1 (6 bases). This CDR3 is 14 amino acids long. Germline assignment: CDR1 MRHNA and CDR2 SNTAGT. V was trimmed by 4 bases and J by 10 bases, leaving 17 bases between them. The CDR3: CASSVGLSTGEQFF. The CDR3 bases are TGTGCCAGCAGTGTAGGCCTTAGTACAGGGGAGCAGTTCTTC.

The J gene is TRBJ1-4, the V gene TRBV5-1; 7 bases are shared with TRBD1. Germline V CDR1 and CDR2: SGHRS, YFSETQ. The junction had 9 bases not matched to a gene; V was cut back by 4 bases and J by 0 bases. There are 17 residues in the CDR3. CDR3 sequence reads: CASSPSTGVATNEKLFF. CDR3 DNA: TGCGCCAGCAGCCCTTCTACAGGGGTTGCAACTAATGAAAAACTGTTTTTT.

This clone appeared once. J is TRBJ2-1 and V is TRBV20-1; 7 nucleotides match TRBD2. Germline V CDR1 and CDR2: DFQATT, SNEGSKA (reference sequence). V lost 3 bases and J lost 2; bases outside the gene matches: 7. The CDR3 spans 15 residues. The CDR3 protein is CSASSPSGTYNEQFF. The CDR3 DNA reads TGCAGTGCTAGTTCCCCTAGCGGAACCTACAATGAGCAGTTCTTC.

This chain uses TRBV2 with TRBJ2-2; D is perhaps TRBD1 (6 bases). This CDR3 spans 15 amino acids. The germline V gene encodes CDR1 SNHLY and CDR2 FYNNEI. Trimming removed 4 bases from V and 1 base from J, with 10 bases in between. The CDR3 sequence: CASSVGQRNTGELFF. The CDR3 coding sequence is TGTGCCAGCAGTGTGGGACAACGGAACACCGGGGAGCTGTTTTTT.

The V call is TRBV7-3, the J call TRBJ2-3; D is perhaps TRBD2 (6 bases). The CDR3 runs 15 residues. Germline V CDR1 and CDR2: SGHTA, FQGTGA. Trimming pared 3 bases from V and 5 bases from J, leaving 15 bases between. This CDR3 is CASSFRGTLVDTQYF. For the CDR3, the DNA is TGTGCCAGCAGCTTTCGCGGGACTCTGGTAGATACGCAGTATTTT.

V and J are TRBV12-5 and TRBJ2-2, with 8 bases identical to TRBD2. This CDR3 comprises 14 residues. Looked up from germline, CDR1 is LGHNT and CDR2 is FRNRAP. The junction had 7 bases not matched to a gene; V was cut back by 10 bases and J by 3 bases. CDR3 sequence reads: CATEGTSDTGELFF. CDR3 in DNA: TGTGCTACCGAGGGGACTAGTGACACCGGGGAGCTGTTTTTT.

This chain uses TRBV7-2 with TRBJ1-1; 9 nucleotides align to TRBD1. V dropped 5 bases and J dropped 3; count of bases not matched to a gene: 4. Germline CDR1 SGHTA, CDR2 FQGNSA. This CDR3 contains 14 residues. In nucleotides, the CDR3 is TGTGCCAGCAGCCTGGGACAGGGTGACACTGAAGCTTTCTTT. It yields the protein CASSLGQGDTEAFF.

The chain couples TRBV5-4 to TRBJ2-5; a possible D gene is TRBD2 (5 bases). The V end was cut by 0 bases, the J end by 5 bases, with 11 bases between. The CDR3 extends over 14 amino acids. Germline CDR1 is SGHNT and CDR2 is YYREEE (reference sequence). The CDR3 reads CASSLVSSRETQYF. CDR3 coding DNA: TGTGCCAGCAGCTTGGTGTCTAGCAGGGAGACCCAGTACTTC.

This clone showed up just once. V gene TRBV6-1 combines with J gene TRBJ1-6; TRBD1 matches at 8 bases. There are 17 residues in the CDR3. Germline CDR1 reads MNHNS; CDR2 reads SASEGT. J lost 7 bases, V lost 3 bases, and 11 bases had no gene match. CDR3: CASSDERFDRGNSPLHF. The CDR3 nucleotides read TGTGCCAGCAGTGACGAACGGTTTGACAGGGGCAATTCACCCCTCCACTTT.

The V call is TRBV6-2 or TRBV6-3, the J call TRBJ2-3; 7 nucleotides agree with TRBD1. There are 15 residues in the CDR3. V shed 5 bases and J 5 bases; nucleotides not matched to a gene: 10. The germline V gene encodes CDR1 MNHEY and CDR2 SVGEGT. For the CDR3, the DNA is TGTGCCAGCAGTATACGACCTTACAGGGGAGATACGCAGTATTTT. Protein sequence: CASSIRPYRGDTQYF.

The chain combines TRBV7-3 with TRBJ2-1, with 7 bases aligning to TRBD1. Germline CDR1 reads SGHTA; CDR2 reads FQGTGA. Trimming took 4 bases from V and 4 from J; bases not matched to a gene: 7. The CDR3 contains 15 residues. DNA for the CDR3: TGTGCCAGCAGCTCATCCGGGACAGTATACAATGAGCAGTTCTTC. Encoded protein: CASSSSGTVYNEQFF.